The T cell receptor beta chain under discussion was sequenced for a study of blood T cell repertoires in COVID-19. Across the whole study: PBMCs, B-cell-depleted T cells, or T cells provided the cDNA or gDNA that made up the material.

Under the authors' procedure: By means of reference gene primer amplification, nucleated cell counts were estimated. Assay: immunoSEQ multiplex PCR; the TCRdb copy retains only in-frame clones and omits some. The V and J calls and clone size come from that table; D and trimming were worked out from the DNA. The sample holds approximately 68,000 clones; 82% are singletons and the top ten take around 16%. CDR3 length: 16 residues. CDR1 MDHEN and CDR2 SYDVKM come from the germline V gene. V shed 3 bases and J 7 bases; nucleotides not matched to a gene: 11. This receptor was identified in a man older than 75 with active COVID-19. The V and J genes are TRBV28 and TRBJ2-7, with 11 bases that match TRBD2. Material: peripheral blood. The CDR3 sequence: CASSLPAGTSGREQYF. The DNA for the CDR3 is TGTGCCAGCAGTTTGCCCGCCGGGACTAGCGGACGAGAGCAGTACTTC.